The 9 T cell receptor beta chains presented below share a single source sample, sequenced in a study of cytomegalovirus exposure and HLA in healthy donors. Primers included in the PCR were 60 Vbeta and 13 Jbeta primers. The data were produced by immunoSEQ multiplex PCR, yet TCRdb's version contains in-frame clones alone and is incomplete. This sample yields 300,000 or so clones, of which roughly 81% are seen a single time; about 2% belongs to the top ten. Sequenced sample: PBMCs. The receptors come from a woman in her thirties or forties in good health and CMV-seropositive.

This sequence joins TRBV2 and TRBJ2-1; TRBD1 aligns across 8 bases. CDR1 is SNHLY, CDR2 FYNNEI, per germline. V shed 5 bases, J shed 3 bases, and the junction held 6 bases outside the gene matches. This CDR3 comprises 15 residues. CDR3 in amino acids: CASSPDRGGYNEQFF. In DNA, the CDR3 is TGTGCCAGCAGTCCCGACAGGGGAGGCTACAATGAGCAGTTCTTC.

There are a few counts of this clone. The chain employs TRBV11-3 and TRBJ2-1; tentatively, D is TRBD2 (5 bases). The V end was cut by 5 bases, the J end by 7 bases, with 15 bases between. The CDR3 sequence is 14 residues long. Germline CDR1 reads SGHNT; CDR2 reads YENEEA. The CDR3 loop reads CASSPGPPGNEQFF. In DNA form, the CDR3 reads TGTGCCAGCAGCCCCGGGCCCCCGGGGAATGAGCAGTTCTTC.

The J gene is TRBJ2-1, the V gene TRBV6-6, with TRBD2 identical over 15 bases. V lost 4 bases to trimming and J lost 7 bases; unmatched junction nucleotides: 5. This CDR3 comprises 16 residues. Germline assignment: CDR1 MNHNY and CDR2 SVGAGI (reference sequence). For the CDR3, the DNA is TGTGCCAGCAGTTGGGGACTAGCGGGAGGTAAGAATGAGCAGTTCTTC. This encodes CASSWGLAGGKNEQFF.

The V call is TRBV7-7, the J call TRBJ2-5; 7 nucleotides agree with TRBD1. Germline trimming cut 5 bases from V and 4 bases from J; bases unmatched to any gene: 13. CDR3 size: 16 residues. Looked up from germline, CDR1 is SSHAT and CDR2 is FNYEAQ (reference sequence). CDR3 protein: CASSLGLEGARETQYF. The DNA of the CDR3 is TGTGCCAGCAGCCTCGGATTAGAGGGGGCTCGAGAGACCCAGTACTTC.

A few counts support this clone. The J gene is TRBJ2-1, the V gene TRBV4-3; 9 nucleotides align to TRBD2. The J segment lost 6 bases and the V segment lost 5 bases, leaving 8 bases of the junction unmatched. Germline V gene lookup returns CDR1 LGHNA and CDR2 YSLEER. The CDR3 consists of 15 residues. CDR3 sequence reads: CASSVASGKRNEQFF. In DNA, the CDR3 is TGCGCCAGCAGCGTGGCTAGCGGGAAGCGCAATGAGCAGTTCTTC.

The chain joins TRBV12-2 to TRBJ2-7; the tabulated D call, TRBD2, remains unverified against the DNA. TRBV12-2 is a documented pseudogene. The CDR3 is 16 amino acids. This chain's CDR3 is CASRLGSRSLIYEQYF. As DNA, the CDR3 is TGTGCAAGTCGCTTAGGCTCAAGGAGCCTGATCTACGAGCAGTACTTC.

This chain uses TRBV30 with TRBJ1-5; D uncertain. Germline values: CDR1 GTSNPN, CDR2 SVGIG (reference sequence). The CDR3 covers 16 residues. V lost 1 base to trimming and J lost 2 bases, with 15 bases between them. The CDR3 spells CAWSAATARGNQPQHF. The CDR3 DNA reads TGTGCCTGGAGTGCTGCAACAGCGAGGGGCAATCAGCCCCAGCATTTT. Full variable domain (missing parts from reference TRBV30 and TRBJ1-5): SQTIHQWPATLVQPVGSPLSLECTVEGTSNPNLYWYRQAAGRGLQLLFYSVGIGQISSEVPQNLSASRPQDRQFILSSKKLLLSDSGFYLCAWSAATARGNQPQHFGDGTRLSIL.

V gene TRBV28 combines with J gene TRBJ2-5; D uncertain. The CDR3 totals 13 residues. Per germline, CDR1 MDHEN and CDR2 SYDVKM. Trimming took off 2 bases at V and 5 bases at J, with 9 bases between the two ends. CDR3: CASSLKENETQYF. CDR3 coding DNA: TGTGCCAGCAGTTTAAAGGAGAATGAGACCCAGTACTTC.

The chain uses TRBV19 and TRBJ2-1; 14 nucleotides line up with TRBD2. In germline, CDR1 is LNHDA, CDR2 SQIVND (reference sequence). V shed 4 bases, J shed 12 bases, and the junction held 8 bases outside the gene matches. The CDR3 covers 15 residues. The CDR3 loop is CASSTRTSGGLRQFF. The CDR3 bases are TGTGCCAGTAGTACAAGGACTAGCGGGGGGCTTAGGCAGTTCTTC.